This T cell receptor beta chain was profiled in a study of T-cell memory formation after mild COVID-19. One entry per CDR3 protein, called by TCRdb with MiXCR from the 5' RACE reads. The sample consists of hundreds of thousands of distinct CDR3 sequences, about 20% of them appearing once. Points from the study as a whole: Day 37-peaking second-wave clones had unconfirmed SARS-CoV-2 specificity.

A few counts support this clonotype. Its matching antigen is unknown. The V end lost 1 base, the J end lost 2 bases, and 3 bases lay between the germline ends. The CDR3 is 12 residues long. Germline CDR1 is SQVTM and CDR2 is ANQGSEA. This chain links TRBV29-1 with TRBJ2-1; no firm D call. This receptor was obtained from an adult woman who had mild COVID-19 (a few samples of this study predate the infection). Cell type and time point are not known. Sample: PBMCs or a T cell subset sorted from them (not recorded which). CDR3 nucleotide sequence: TGCAGCGTTGAAGTGACCTACAATGAGCAGTTCTTC. It encodes CSVEVTYNEQFF.